The 28 T cell receptor beta chains presented below share a single source sample, sequenced in a study of T cell repertoires in cytomegalovirus infection. No antigen has been identified for these receptors. From the reads, TCRdb called clonotypes with MiXCR, one entry per CDR3 protein. The sample holds 800,000 to 950,000 distinct CDR3 sequences, 30% to 35% seen once. The specimen comprised cultured CD8+ T cells from PBMCs, sampled from culture after CMV antigen stimulation. All receptors come from a human donor in good health (CMV status not recorded). Some clones in this sample may be carry-over from other donors' samples.

The table lists this clonotype with a few counts. In DNA form, the CDR3 reads TGTGCCAGCAGTAACCCGGGACAGGCTACGCAGTATTTT. Translation gives CASSNPGQATQYF. The V call is TRBV6-6, the J call TRBJ2-3; 8 bases line up with TRBD1. The germline CDR1 and CDR2 sequences are MNHNY and SVGAGI (reference sequence). CDR3 length equals 13 residues. J gave up 8 bases and V 5 bases, and 6 bases lay outside the gene matches.

Here the CDR3 reads CASSFEEAEAFF. In nucleotides, the CDR3 is TGTGCCAGCAGCTTCGAGGAAGCTGAAGCTTTCTTT. The gene calls are TRBV7-8 and TRBJ1-1; no reliable D call. V lost 3 bases and J 6 bases, leaving 8 bases between the germline ends. This CDR3 region has 12 residues. Looked up from germline, CDR1 is SGHVS and CDR2 is FQNEAQ.

Ten or more counts support this clonotype. The V call is TRBV7-2, the J call TRBJ2-2; D uncertain. Germline V gene sequence: CDR1 SGHTA, CDR2 FQGNSA. Trimming took 4 bases from V and 7 from J, leaving 7 bases between them. The CDR3 length is 12 residues. The CDR3 coding sequence is TGTGCCAGCAGCTCTTACGGCGGGGAGCTGTTTTTT. The encoded protein is CASSSYGGELFF. Full variable domain (remainder filled in from reference TRBV7-2 and TRBJ2-2): GAGVSQSPSNKVTEKGKDVELRCDPISGHTALYWYRQSLGQGLEFLIYFQGNSAPDKSGLPSDRFSAERTGGSVSTLTIQRTQQEDSAVYLCASSSYGGELFFGEGSRLTVL.

Details on this clonotype: A junction boundary mismatches the germline segment, possibly from a read error. The chain uses TRBV10-3 and TRBJ1-1; D unresolved. There are 12 residues in the CDR3. CDR1 and CDR2 (germline): ENHRY, SYGVKD. CDR3 nucleotide sequence: TGCCGTTCGAATGCGGTCGCCACTGAAGCTTTCTTT. Translation gives CRSNAVATEAFF.

The chain uses TRBV7-9 and TRBJ2-5, with D unclear. This CDR3 comprises 14 residues. Trimming left V 8 bases short and J 4 bases short, with 17 bases between. Germline V lookup: CDR1 SEHNR, CDR2 FQNEAQ (reference sequence). In nucleotides, the CDR3 is TGTGCCAGCTCTCCGAGCTTGTGGGGAGAGACCCAGTACTTC. This translates into CASSPSLWGETQYF. The entire variable domain, with the rest obtained from reference TRBV7-9 and TRBJ2-5, is as follows: DTGVSQNPRHKITKRGQNVTFRCDPISEHNRLYWYRQTLGQGPEFLTYFQNEAQLEKSRLLSDRFSAERPKGSFSTLEIQRTEQGDSAMYLCASSPSLWGETQYFGPGTRLLVL.

V is TRBV12-5 and J is TRBJ2-1; 9 bases align to TRBD2. J gave up 1 base and V 5 bases, and 15 bases lay outside the gene matches. From germline, CDR1 is LGHNT and CDR2 FRNRAP. The CDR3 has 19 residues. CDR3 coding DNA: TGTGCTAGTGGTCCCCTCGGGGCCCAGCGGGGGGCTTCCTACAATGAGCAGTTCTTC. Translation: CASGPLGAQRGASYNEQFF.

The rearrangement uses TRBV29-1 and TRBJ1-2; 8 bases map to TRBD1. Germline CDR1 SQVTM, CDR2 ANQGSEA. J gave up 7 bases and V 8 bases, and 15 bases lay outside the gene matches. The CDR3 is 14 residues long. DNA for the CDR3: TGCAGCATTCCTCACACCCCAGGGGGCTCTGGCTACACCTTC. Its protein product is CSIPHTPGGSGYTF. Supplemented by reference TRBV29-1 and TRBJ1-2, the full variable domain reads SAVISQKPSRDICQRGTSLTIQCQVDSQVTMMFWYRQQPGQSLTLIATANQGSEATYESGFVIDKFPISRPNLTFSTLTVSNMSPEDSSIYLCSIPHTPGGSGYTFGSGTRLTVV.

This sequence joins TRBV6-6 and TRBJ1-2, with D perhaps matching TRBD1 (5 bases). Germline V CDR1 and CDR2: MNHNY, SVGAGI (reference sequence). V was shortened by 5 bases and J by 2 bases, with 12 bases between the two germline ends. The CDR3 has 14 residues. The CDR3 reads CASSLDSFNYGYTF. CDR3 nucleotide sequence: TGTGCCAGCAGTCTCGACAGTTTCAACTATGGCTACACCTTC.

This clonotype was recorded once. The chain is built from TRBV6-6 and TRBJ1-4, with 7 bases matching TRBD1. The CDR3 has 15 amino acids. Germline trimming cut 4 bases from V and 5 bases from J; bases unmatched to any gene: 7. Germline V gene sequence: CDR1 MNHNY, CDR2 SVGAGI (reference sequence). CDR3 in DNA: TGTGCCAGCAGTTCCTCCGGGACAGTCAATGAAAAACTGTTTTTT. The encoded protein is CASSSSGTVNEKLFF.

The CDR3 is CASSDPSGGQETQYF. The DNA for the CDR3 is TGTGCCAGCAGTGACCCCAGCGGGGGCCAAGAGACCCAGTACTTC. V and J are TRBV6-1 and TRBJ2-5, with 8 nucleotides matching TRBD2. The CDR3 is 15 residues long. V trimming: 3 bases; J trimming: 1 base; junction bases outside the gene matches: 4. Germline loops: CDR1 MNHNS, CDR2 SASEGT.

The rearrangement links TRBV4-1 to TRBJ1-2; 10 nucleotides line up with TRBD1. CDR1 and CDR2 from the germline V gene are MGHRA and YSYEKL. The CDR3 is made up of 15 amino acids. V was clipped by 4 bases and J by 6 bases; unmatched bases: 8. The CDR3 DNA reads TGCGCCAGCAGCCCCCAATGGGACAGGGGTCATGGCTACACCTTC. Translating it yields CASSPQWDRGHGYTF.

This clonotype was counted only a few times. The chain employs TRBV20-1 and TRBJ2-1; 12 positions agree with TRBD2. V gave up 4 bases and J gave up 5 bases; unmatched junction bases: 3. This CDR3 is built from 14 residues. Germline V gene data show CDR1 as DFQATT and CDR2 as SNEGSKA (reference sequence). CDR3 in DNA: TGCAGTGCTATCCGGACTAGCGGGGACAATGAGCAGTTCTTC. Translation: CSAIRTSGDNEQFF.

There are a few counts of this clonotype. CDR3 sequence (DNA): TGTGCCAGCAGTTACTCCGGGCTAGCGGGGCTACCCCCCGTGGAGACCCAGTACTTC. Translation gives CASSYSGLAGLPPVETQYF. The rearrangement uses TRBV6-5 and TRBJ2-5, with 9 bases lining up with TRBD2. The CDR3 covers 19 residues. The germline gives CDR1 MNHEY, CDR2 SVGAGI. V was pared by 0 bases and J by 5 bases, with 16 bases of the junction left unmatched.

The chain links TRBV6-1 to TRBJ1-1; D remains ambiguous. CDR3 length: 14 residues. Germline loops: CDR1 MNHNS, CDR2 SASEGT. Trimming shortened V by 1 base and J by 1 base, and 7 bases separated the two germline ends. The CDR3 sequence is CASSEVEGNTEAFF. DNA for the CDR3: TGTGCCAGCAGTGAAGTGGAGGGGAACACTGAAGCTTTCTTT.

This chain uses TRBV6-1 with TRBJ2-7, with 7 bases aligning to TRBD2. From germline, CDR1 is MNHNS and CDR2 SASEGT. The CDR3 sequence is 12 residues long. V shed 6 bases, J shed 4 bases, and the junction held 3 bases outside the gene matches. The CDR3 loop reads CASRGGKYEQYV. Written as DNA, the CDR3 is TGTGCCAGCAGGGGAGGGAAATACGAGCAGTACGTC.

There are a few counts of this clonotype. CDR3 in amino acids: CASSYGVSANTEAFF. The CDR3 DNA reads as TGTGCCAGCAGTTACGGGGTTTCAGCGAACACTGAAGCTTTCTTT. The chain uses TRBV6-5 and TRBJ1-1; D call uncertain. The CDR3 has 15 amino acids. The V end lost 2 bases, the J end lost 1 base, and 11 bases lay between the germline ends. Germline CDR1 reads MNHEY; CDR2 reads SVGAGI.

The chain has TRBV7-9 and TRBJ2-3; 7 positions agree with TRBD2. The CDR3 is 16 residues long. V shed 5 bases and J 2 bases; nucleotides not matched to a gene: 10. The germline V gene has CDR1 SEHNR and CDR2 FQNEAQ (reference sequence). CDR3 loop: CASSPPGGEYTDTQYF. The CDR3 nucleotides are TGTGCCAGCAGCCCCCCTGGGGGGGAGTACACAGATACGCAGTATTTT. Using reference TRBV7-9 and TRBJ2-3 for the parts outside the CDR3, the full variable domain is DTGVSQNPRHKITKRGQNVTFRCDPISEHNRLYWYRQTLGQGPEFLTYFQNEAQLEKSRLLSDRFSAERPKGSFSTLEIQRTEQGDSAMYLCASSPPGGEYTDTQYFGPGTRLTVL.

This clonotype has a handful of counts. The rearrangement links TRBV6-2 or TRBV6-3 to TRBJ1-5; 7 bases are shared with TRBD1. Germline assignment: CDR1 MNHEY and CDR2 SVGEGT. This CDR3 contains 14 residues. The ends lost 6 bases at V and 6 bases at J; junction bases unmatched: 8. The CDR3 nucleotides read TGTGCCAGCAGAACTACAGGGGAAGCTCAGCCCCAGCATTTT. Protein: CASRTTGEAQPQHF.

The chain is built from TRBV24-1 and TRBJ1-5, with no clear D. The CDR3 consists of 14 residues. Germline CDR1 and CDR2: KGHDR and SFDVKD. Trimming took 5 bases from V and 0 from J, leaving 7 bases between them. Written as DNA, the CDR3 is TGTGCCACCAGTGGAGGGTATAGCAATCAGCCCCAGCATTTT. This gives the protein CATSGGYSNQPQHF.

The rearrangement uses TRBV20-1 and TRBJ1-1, with a weak D call TRBD1 (5 bases). The CDR3 consists of 15 residues. In germline, CDR1 is DFQATT, CDR2 SNEGSKA (reference sequence). The V end was cut by 2 bases, the J end by 1 base, with 14 bases between. CDR3: CSARNPPGTNTEAFF. CDR3 bases: TGCAGTGCTAGAAATCCCCCGGGGACGAACACTGAAGCTTTCTTT.

This clonotype appeared a single time. This rearrangement joins TRBV6-6 to TRBJ1-2, with TRBD1 matching over 11 bases. V lost 2 bases to trimming and J lost 4 bases; unmatched junction nucleotides: 3. This CDR3 contains 15 residues. Germline CDR1 MNHNY, CDR2 SVGAGI (reference sequence). CDR3 DNA sequence: TGTGCCAGCAGTTACCCGGACAGGGGGCTCTATGGCTACACCTTC. Protein: CASSYPDRGLYGYTF.

As DNA, the CDR3 is TGTGCCAGCAGCCTGGAGTTGAGCACTGAAGCTTTCTTT. This gives the protein CASSLELSTEAFF. The chain carries TRBV7-8 and TRBJ1-1; D remains unclear. Germline CDR1 reads SGHVS; CDR2 reads FQNEAQ. CDR3 length: 13 amino acids. V dropped 5 bases and J dropped 4 bases, with 11 bases sitting between them.

This sequence joins TRBV7-6 and TRBJ2-1, with D unclear. Trimming cost V 5 bases and J 9 bases, with 20 bases left between them. This CDR3 is built from 15 residues. Germline lookup yields CDR1 SGHVS and CDR2 FNYEAQ. CDR3 loop: CASSPGHQVFPEQFF. The CDR3 coding sequence is TGTGCCAGCAGCCCCGGCCACCAGGTTTTCCCTGAGCAGTTCTTC.

The chain links TRBV10-3 to TRBJ1-5; possible D gene TRBD1, 5 bases. Germline CDR1 and CDR2: ENHRY and SYGVKD. With 6 bases removed from V and 2 bases from J, the gap between germline ends came to 14 bases. The CDR3 has 15 residues. As DNA, the CDR3 is TGTGCCATCAGGGAGACAGAATGGGGCAATCAGCCCCAGCATTTT. Amino acids: CAIRETEWGNQPQHF.

V and J are TRBV4-1 and TRBJ2-5; the D gene is possibly TRBD2 (7 bases). The CDR3 spans 16 residues. Germline values: CDR1 MGHRA, CDR2 YSYEKL. The ends were cut back, 1 base at V and 5 bases at J, with 17 bases in the middle. This chain's CDR3 is CASSQGWGGGLETQYF. CDR3 DNA sequence: TGCGCCAGCAGCCAAGGCTGGGGGGGGGGCCTCGAGACCCAGTACTTC.

This clonotype has just a few counts. The chain employs TRBV20-1 and TRBJ1-4; D not certain. Germline-derived CDR1 and CDR2 are DFQATT and SNEGSKA (reference sequence). The CDR3 covers 14 residues. DNA for the CDR3: TGCCGAGTCATGTCGGAAACAACTAATGAAAAACTGTTTTTT. This translates into CRVMSETTNEKLFF.

This clonotype was seen a few times. The chain uses TRBV7-2 and TRBJ2-2; 9 nucleotides line up with TRBD1. Looked up from germline, CDR1 is SGHTA and CDR2 is FQGNSA. The ends lost 5 bases at V and 6 bases at J; junction bases unmatched: 4. The CDR3 runs 14 residues. The CDR3 nucleotides are TGTGCCAGCAGCCCCTGGACAGGGGCCGGGGAGCTGTTTTTT. Protein sequence: CASSPWTGAGELFF.

The rearrangement joins TRBV7-9 to TRBJ1-4; possible D gene TRBD1, 6 bases. The CDR3 is 16 residues long. Trimming shortened V by 7 bases and J by 4 bases, and 19 bases separated the two germline ends. CDR1 and CDR2 from the germline V gene are SEHNR and FQNEAQ (reference sequence). CDR3 nucleotides: TGTGCCAGCATCCCCCCCAGGGGCGCCTTTAATGAAAAACTGTTTTTT. This encodes CASIPPRGAFNEKLFF.